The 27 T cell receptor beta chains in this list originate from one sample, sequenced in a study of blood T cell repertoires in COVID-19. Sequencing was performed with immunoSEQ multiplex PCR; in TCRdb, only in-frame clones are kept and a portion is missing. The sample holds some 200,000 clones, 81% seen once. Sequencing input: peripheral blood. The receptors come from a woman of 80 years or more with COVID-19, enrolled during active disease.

In DNA, the CDR3 is TGTGCCAGCAGTTACTCGAGTATAGCCTACGAGCAGTACTTC. It codes for CASSYSSIAYEQYF. This sequence joins TRBV6-6 and TRBJ2-7; no reliable D call. Germline CDR1 MNHNY, CDR2 SVGAGI (reference sequence). The CDR3 consists of 14 residues. V was cut by 0 bases and J by 2 bases, with 8 bases left in between.

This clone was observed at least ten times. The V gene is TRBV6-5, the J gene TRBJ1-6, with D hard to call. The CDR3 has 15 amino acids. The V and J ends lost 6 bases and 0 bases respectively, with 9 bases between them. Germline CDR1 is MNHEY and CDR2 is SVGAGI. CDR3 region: CASRAASSYNSPLHF. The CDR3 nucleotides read TGTGCCAGCAGGGCGGCGAGCTCCTATAATTCACCCCTCCACTTT.

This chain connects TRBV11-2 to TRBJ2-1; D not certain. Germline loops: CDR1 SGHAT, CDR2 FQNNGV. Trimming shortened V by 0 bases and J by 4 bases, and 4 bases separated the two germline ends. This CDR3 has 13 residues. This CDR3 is CASSLDRYNEQFF. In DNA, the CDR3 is TGTGCCAGCAGCTTAGACAGATACAATGAGCAGTTCTTC.

The CDR3, as DNA: TGTGCCAGTAGTATAGAGGCTAGCGGTTACAATGAGCAGTTCTTC. Its translation is CASSIEASGYNEQFF. The chain employs TRBV19 and TRBJ2-1, with TRBD2 identical over 7 bases. The V gene's germline CDR1 is LNHDA and CDR2 SQIVND (reference sequence). V shed 0 bases, J shed 4 bases, and the junction held 3 bases outside the gene matches. This CDR3 contains 15 residues.

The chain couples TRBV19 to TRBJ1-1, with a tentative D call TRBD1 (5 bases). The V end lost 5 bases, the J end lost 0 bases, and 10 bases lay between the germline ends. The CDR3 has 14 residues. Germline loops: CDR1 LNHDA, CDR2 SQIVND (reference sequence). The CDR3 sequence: CASSRQIMNTEAFF. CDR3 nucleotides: TGTGCCAGTAGTCGACAGATCATGAACACTGAAGCTTTCTTT.

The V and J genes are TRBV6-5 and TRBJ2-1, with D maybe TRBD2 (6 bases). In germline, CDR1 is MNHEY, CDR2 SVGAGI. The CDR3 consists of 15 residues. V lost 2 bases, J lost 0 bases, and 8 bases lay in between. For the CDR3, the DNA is TGTGCCAGCAGTTACAGCGGGCCCTCCTACAATGAGCAGTTCTTC. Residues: CASSYSGPSYNEQFF.

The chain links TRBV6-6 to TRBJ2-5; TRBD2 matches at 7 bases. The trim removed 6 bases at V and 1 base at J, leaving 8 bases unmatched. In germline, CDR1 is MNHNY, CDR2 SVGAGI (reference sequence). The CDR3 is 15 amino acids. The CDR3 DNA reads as TGTGCCAGCAGCCCCTACGGCGGGAGCCAAGAGACCCAGTACTTC. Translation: CASSPYGGSQETQYF.

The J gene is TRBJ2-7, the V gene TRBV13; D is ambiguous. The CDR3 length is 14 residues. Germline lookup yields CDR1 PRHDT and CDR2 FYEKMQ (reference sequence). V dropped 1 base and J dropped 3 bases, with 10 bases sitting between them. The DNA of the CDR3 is TGTGCCAGCAGCTTAGCGGCACAGATCTACGAGCAGTACTTC. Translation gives CASSLAAQIYEQYF.

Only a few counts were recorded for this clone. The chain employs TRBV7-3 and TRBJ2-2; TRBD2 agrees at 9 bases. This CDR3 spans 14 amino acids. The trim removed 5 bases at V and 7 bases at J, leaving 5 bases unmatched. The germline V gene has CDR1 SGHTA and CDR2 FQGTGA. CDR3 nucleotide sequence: TGTGCCAGCAGCCCGAGCGGGGGGATCGGGGAGCTGTTTTTT. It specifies CASSPSGGIGELFF.

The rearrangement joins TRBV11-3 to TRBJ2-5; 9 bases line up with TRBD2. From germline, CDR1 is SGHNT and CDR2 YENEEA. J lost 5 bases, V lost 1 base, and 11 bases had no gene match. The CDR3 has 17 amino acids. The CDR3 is CASSLGRSSGARETQYF. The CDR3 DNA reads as TGTGCCAGCAGCTTAGGCCGGTCTAGCGGGGCGCGGGAGACCCAGTACTTC.

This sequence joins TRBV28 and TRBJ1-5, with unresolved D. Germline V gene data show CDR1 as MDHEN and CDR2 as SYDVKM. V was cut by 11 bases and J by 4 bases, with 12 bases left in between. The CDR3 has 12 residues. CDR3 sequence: CAAVGVNQPQHF. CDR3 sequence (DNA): TGTGCCGCGGTCGGGGTGAATCAGCCCCAGCATTTT. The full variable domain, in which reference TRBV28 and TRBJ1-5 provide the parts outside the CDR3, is DVKVTQSSRYLVKRTGEKVFLECVQDMDHENMFWYRQDPGLGLRLIYFSYDVKMKEKGDIPEGYSVSREKKERFSLILESASTNQTSMYLCAAVGVNQPQHFGDGTRLSIL.

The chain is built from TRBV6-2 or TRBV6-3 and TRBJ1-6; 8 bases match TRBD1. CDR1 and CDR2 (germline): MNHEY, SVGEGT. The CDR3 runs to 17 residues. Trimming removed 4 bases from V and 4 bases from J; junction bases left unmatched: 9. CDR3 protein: CASSSPGQEIYNSPLHF. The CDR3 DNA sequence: TGTGCCAGCAGTTCCCCGGGACAGGAGATATATAATTCACCCCTCCACTTT.

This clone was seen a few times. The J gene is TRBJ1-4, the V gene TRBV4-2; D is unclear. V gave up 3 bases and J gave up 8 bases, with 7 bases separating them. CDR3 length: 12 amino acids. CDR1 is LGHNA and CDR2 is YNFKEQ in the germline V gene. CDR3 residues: CASSQRGEKLFF. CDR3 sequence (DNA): TGTGCCAGCAGCCAGAGAGGGGAAAAACTGTTTTTT.

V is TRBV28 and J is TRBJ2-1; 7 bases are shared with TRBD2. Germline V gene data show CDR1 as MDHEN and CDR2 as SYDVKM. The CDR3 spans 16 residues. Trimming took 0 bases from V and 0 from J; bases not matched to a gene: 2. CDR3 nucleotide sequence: TGTGCCAGCAGTTTATGGGTAGCGGGCTCCTACAATGAGCAGTTCTTC. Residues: CASSLWVAGSYNEQFF. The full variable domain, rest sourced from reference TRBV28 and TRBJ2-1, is DVKVTQSSRYLVKRTGEKVFLECVQDMDHENMFWYRQDPGLGLRLIYFSYDVKMKEKGDIPEGYSVSREKKERFSLILESASTNQTSMYLCASSLWVAGSYNEQFFGPGTRLTVL.

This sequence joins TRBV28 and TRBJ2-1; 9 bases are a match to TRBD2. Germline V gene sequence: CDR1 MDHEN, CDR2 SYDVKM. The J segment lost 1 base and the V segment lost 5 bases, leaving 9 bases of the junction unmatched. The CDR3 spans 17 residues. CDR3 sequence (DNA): TGTGCCAGCAGTAGTTTCCTAGCGGGAAGGTCCTACAATGAGCAGTTCTTC. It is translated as CASSSFLAGRSYNEQFF.

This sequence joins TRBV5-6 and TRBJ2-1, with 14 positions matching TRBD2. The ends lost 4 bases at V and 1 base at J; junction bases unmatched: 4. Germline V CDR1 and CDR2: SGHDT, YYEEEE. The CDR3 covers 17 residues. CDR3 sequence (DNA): TGTGCCAGCAGCGGCGGGACTAGCGGGAGATCCTACAATGAGCAGTTCTTC. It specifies CASSGGTSGRSYNEQFF.

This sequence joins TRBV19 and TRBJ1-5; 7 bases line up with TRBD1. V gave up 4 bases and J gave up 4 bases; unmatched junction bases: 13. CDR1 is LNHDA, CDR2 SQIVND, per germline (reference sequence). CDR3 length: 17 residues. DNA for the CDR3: TGTGCCAGTAGTAAAGGAGAAGGACAGGTTTTAAATCAGCCCCAGCATTTT. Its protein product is CASSKGEGQVLNQPQHF.

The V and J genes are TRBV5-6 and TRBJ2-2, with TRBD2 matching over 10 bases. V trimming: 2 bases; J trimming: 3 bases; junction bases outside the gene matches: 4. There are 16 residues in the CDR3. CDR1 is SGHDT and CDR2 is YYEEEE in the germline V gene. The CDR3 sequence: CASSFVAGGYTGELFF. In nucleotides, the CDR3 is TGTGCCAGCAGCTTCGTAGCGGGGGGATACACCGGGGAGCTGTTTTTT.

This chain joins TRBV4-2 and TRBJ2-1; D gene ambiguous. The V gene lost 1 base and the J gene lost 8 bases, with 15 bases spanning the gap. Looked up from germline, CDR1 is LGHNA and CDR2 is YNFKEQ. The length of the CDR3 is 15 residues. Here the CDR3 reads CASSQGAVDFDEQFF. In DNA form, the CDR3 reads TGTGCCAGCAGCCAAGGGGCCGTGGATTTTGATGAGCAGTTCTTC.

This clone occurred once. CDR3: CASSQGGRDYGYTF. The CDR3 DNA reads as TGTGCCAGCAGCCAAGGGGGTAGGGACTATGGCTACACCTTC. V is TRBV7-9 and J is TRBJ1-2; weak D call: TRBD1 (6 bases). The CDR3 length is 14 residues. V was clipped by 5 bases and J by 3 bases, with 13 bases between them. Germline CDR1 reads SEHNR; CDR2 reads FQNEAQ (reference sequence).

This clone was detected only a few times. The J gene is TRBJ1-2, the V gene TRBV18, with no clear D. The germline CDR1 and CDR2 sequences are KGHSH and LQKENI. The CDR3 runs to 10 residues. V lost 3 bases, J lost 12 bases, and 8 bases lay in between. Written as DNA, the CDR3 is TGTGCCAGCTCACCTGAGGTCAACACCTTC. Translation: CASSPEVNTF.

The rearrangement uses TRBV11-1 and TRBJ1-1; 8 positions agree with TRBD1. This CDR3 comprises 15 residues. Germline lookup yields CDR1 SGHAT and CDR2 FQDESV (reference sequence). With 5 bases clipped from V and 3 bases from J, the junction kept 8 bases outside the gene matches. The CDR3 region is CASSPSQGAHTEAFF. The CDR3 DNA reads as TGTGCCAGCAGCCCCTCCCAGGGGGCCCACACTGAAGCTTTCTTT.

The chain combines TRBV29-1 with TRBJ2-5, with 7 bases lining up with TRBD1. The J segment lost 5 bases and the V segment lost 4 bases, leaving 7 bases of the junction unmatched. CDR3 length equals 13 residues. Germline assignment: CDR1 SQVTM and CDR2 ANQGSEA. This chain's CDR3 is CSVVVGGRETQYF. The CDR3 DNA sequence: TGCAGCGTTGTTGTAGGGGGCAGGGAGACCCAGTACTTC.

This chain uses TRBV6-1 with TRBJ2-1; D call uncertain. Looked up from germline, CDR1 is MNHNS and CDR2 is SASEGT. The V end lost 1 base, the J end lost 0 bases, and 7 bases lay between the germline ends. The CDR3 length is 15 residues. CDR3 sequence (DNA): TGTGCCAGCAGTGAAGTAAGGAGCTCCTACAATGAGCAGTTCTTC. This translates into CASSEVRSSYNEQFF.

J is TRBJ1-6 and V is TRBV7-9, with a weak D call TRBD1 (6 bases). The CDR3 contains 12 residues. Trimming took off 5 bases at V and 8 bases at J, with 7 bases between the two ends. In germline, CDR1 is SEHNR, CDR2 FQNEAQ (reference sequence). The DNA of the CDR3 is TGTGCCAGCAGCCGACAGGATTCACCCCTCCACTTT. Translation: CASSRQDSPLHF.

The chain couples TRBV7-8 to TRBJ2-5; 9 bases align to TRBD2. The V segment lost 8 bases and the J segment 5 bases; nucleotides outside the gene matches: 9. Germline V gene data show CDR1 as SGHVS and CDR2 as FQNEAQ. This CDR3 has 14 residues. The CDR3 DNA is TGTGCCAGCGGAGGCGCGGGGGGGTGGGAGACCCAGTACTTC. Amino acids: CASGGAGGWETQYF.

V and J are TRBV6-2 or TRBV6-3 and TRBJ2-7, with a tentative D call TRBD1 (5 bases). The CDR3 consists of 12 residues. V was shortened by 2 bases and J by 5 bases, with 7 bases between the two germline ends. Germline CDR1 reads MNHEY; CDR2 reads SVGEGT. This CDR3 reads CASSYAGNEQYF. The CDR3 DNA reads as TGTGCCAGCAGTTACGCAGGGAACGAGCAGTACTTC.